The rows below give T cell receptor beta chains drawn from one sample of a study of T cells after yellow fever vaccination. TCRdb ran MiXCR on the 5' RACE reads and lists one entry per CDR3 protein. This sample has hundreds of thousands of distinct CDR3 sequences, with about 12% found just once. The sequencing used PBMCs, collected on the day of the yellow fever booster vaccination. These receptor sequences come from a young man who received the YFV17D yellow fever vaccine. Both conserved end residues are trimmed from each CDR3.

cdr3_length,v_call,j_call,cdr3_aa
14,TRBV19,TRBJ2-7,ASSIAGTGGSYEQY
12,TRBV20-1,TRBJ2-3,SARPLSGRDTQY
11,TRBV5-6,TRBJ1-1,ASSLQPFTEAF
11,TRBV7-9,TRBJ2-3,ASSPEASGVQY
14,TRBV30,TRBJ2-4,AWSPLRSAAVKIQY
14,TRBV7-6,TRBJ2-1,ASSSSSRGGSNEQF
15,TRBV20-1,TRBJ2-3,CASSAPGQGATDTQY
11,TRBV30,TRBJ1-6,AWSVNQNSPLH
11,TRBV5-1,TRBJ2-3,ASSWPSTDTQY
13,TRBV7-9,TRBJ1-4,ASSLSSAGSEKLF
13,TRBV15,TRBJ2-7,ATSRDTRASYEQY
15,TRBV7-9,TRBJ2-2,ASSFTGTGGITGELF
13,TRBV10-2,TRBJ2-4,ASSEGSIAKNIQY
12,TRBV7-9,TRBJ1-5,ASSFGRGNQPQH
11,TRBV10-3,TRBJ2-5,ATLQGSQETQY
13,TRBV7-6,TRBJ1-1,ASSLEGFMNTEAF
13,TRBV28,TRBJ1-5,ASRIEVDGNQPQH
14,TRBV24-1,TRBJ2-1,ATSDSLAGVRNEQF
11,TRBV28,TRBJ2-7,ASSPEASYEQY
15,TRBV19,TRBJ2-4,ASSMDWDRGTKNIQY
11,TRBV29-1,TRBJ2-3,SGTGPGKDTQY
9,TRBV30,TRBJ1-2,AWSVGGGYT
12,TRBV7-3,TRBJ2-7,ASSLTAGGAEQY
13,TRBV9,TRBJ2-2,ASSKQREGLGELF
14,TRBV5-1,TRBJ2-1,ASSLSRTGRYNEQF
15,TRBV3-1,TRBJ2-5,ASSQDRLAGYQETQY
11,TRBV5-1,TRBJ1-2,ASSLGVNYGYT
11,TRBV28,TRBJ1-5,ASSFSPPNPQH
11,TRBV27,TRBJ2-3,ASSLDGRSTQY
10,TRBV10-3,TRBJ2-2,AGGDPAGELF
11,TRBV11-2,TRBJ2-2,ASTLPTTGELF
11,TRBV5-1,TRBJ2-7,ASSFLSNYEQY
13,TRBV7-2,TRBJ2-5,ASSRWGGYQETQY
12,TRBV7-3,TRBJ2-3,ASSLVGAGDTQY
15,TRBV21-1,TRBJ2-4,ASSGNRLPGGAHIQY
12,TRBV11-2,TRBJ2-1,ASSLAGESNEQF
16,TRBV7-3,TRBJ2-3,ASSLRGAAGGGTDTQY
13,TRBV4-3,TRBJ1-2,ASSQELRGGYGYT
12,TRBV3-1,TRBJ1-3,ASSQMGSGNTIY
12,TRBV29-1,TRBJ2-3,SVTRVGSTDTQY
11,TRBV20-1,TRBJ2-7,SAQDQRLHEQY
12,TRBV7-9,TRBJ2-7,ASSSMARQAEQY
12,TRBV20-1,TRBJ2-7,SASGGEGRDEQY
15,TRBV7-6,TRBJ1-2,ASSLAPGATTIYGYT
11,TRBV12-3/TRBV12-4,TRBJ1-2,ASNDRGMSIHT
16,TRBV5-6,TRBJ2-3,ASSPDGARQWSTDTQY
11,TRBV7-2,TRBJ2-3,ASSFSPEDTQY